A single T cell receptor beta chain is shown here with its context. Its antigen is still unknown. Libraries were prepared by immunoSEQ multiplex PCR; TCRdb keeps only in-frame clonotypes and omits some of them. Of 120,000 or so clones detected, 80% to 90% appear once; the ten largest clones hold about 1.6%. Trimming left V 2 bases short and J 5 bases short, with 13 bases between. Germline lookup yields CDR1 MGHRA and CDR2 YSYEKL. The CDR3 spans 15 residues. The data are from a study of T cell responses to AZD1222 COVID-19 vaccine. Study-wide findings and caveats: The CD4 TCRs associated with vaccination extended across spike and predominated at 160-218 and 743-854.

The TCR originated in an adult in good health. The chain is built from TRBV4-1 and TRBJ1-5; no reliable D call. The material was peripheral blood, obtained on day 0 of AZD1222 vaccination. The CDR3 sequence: CASSQTLGDDQPQHF. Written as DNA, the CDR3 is TGCGCCAGCAGCCAAACTCTGGGAGACGATCAGCCCCAGCATTTT.